Listed below are T cell receptor beta chains from one sample, sequenced in a study of blood T cell repertoires in COVID-19. Profiled with immunoSEQ multiplex PCR; TCRdb holds only in-frame clones, not every one. The profile shows roughly 150,000 clones, around 88% of them singletons. The sample comprised peripheral blood. These receptor sequences come from a human donor in a cohort sampled during active COVID-19. CDR3s include the opening cysteine and the closing phenylalanine or tryptophan. A D gene is named only where the DNA matches it firmly. Some rows have no size entry. The others give once, few or many, or a class for an expanded clone.

clone_size j_call d_call v_call cdr3_nt cdr3_aa
NA TRBJ2-7 TRBD2 TRBV5-8 TGTGCCAGCAGCTTGGTGGGGACTAGCGGGAGAGCGTTGCAGTACTTC CASSLVGTSGRALQYF
NA TRBJ1-2 TRBD1 TRBV25-1 TGTGCCAGCAGTGGGGACAGCTATGGCTACACCTTC CASSGDSYGYTF
NA TRBJ1-2 TRBD1 TRBV9 TGTGCCAGCAGCGAGGGGGACAGTAACTATGGCTACACCTTC CASSEGDSNYGYTF
NA TRBJ2-7 NA TRBV5-1 TGCGCCAGCAGCTTGAAAAGTGCCGGCTACGAGCAGTACTTC CASSLKSAGYEQYF
NA TRBJ1-5 NA TRBV7-9 TGTGCCAGCAGCAAAGGGGGGGATAGCAATCAGCCCCAGCATTTT CASSKGGDSNQPQHF
NA TRBJ1-1 TRBD1 TRBV19 TGTGCCAGTAGTATGGACCCCGGGACAGACACTGAAGCTTTCTTT CASSMDPGTDTEAFF
NA TRBJ1-6 NA TRBV6-1 TGTGCCAGCAGTGATCAGAATTCACCCCTCCACTTT CASSDQNSPLHF
NA TRBJ1-2 TRBD1 TRBV4-3 TGCGCCAGCAGCCAAGCCTCTTGGGGACAGAGTTATGGCTACACCTTC CASSQASWGQSYGYTF
NA TRBJ1-1 NA TRBV7-9 TGTGCCAGCAGCCCTCATGCAGGGGTGGACACTGAAGCTTTCTTT CASSPHAGVDTEAFF
NA TRBJ2-3 TRBD2 TRBV24-1 TGTGCCACCAGTGACCGAAGGGAGGGCCTCGGCACAGATACGCAGTATTTT CATSDRREGLGTDTQYF
once TRBJ2-7 TRBD1 TRBV7-2 TGTGCCAGCAGCTCAACGACAGGGGGCTACGAGCAGTACTTC CASSSTTGGYEQYF
NA TRBJ2-5 TRBD1 TRBV5-8 TGTGCCAGCAGCTTGGCCAACACAGGGGGCATGAGAAAGACCCAGTACTTC CASSLANTGGMRKTQYF
NA TRBJ2-2 TRBD2 TRBV28 TGTGCCAGCAGTTCCGATAGCGGGGTGAACACCGGGGAGCTGTTTTTT CASSSDSGVNTGELFF
once TRBJ2-7 NA TRBV21-1 TGTGCCAGCAGCAACTCCGGAGGGGCCATAGCCTTCGAGCAGTACTTC CASSNSGGAIAFEQYF
NA TRBJ2-7 TRBD2 TRBV28 TGTGCCAGCAGCGGGGGGGCCTTGCGGGAGCAGTACTTC CASSGGALREQYF
NA TRBJ1-1 NA TRBV7-8 TGTGCCAGCAGCCCCCCCAGTCTCGGAGATTTTGAAGCTTTCTTT CASSPPSLGDFEAFF
few TRBJ2-1 TRBD2 TRBV9 TGTGCCAGCAGCCCAGGCCGTAGCGGGGTGGTTGAGCAGTTCTTC CASSPGRSGVVEQFF
once TRBJ2-2 NA TRBV11-3 TGTGCCAGCAGCTCGTGGGGCCCGAACACCGGGGAGCTGTTTTTT CASSSWGPNTGELFF
NA TRBJ2-7 NA TRBV5-1 TGCGCCAGCAGCCTACAGGGTGGGGTCTACGAGCAGTACTTC CASSLQGGVYEQYF
once TRBJ1-1 NA TRBV2 TGTGCCAGCAGTCACGGGGTACTGGGAGCTGAAGCTTTCTTT CASSHGVLGAEAFF
NA TRBJ2-7 NA TRBV25-1 TGTGCCAGCAGTGATATTTACGAGCAGTACTTC CASSDIYEQYF
few TRBJ1-1 NA TRBV5-1 TGCGCCAGCAGCCAATTCGGACAAACCACTATGAACACTGAAGCTTTCTTT CASSQFGQTTMNTEAFF
NA TRBJ1-2 NA TRBV4-2 TGTGCCAGCAGCCAAGATCAAAGCAGGACTAACTATGGCTACACCTTC CASSQDQSRTNYGYTF
NA TRBJ1-2 TRBD1 TRBV5-4 TGTGCCAGCAGCTTGGCGGGACAGGGTGTGGATGGCTACACCTTC CASSLAGQGVDGYTF
NA TRBJ2-2 NA TRBV7-3 TGTGCCAGCAGCTTAGGCAGTCCGAACACCGGGGAGCTGTTTTTT CASSLGSPNTGELFF
NA TRBJ2-7 NA TRBV5-5 TGTGCCAGCAGCTTGTCAGGGGACTACGAGCAGTACTTC CASSLSGDYEQYF
NA TRBJ1-1 NA TRBV6-2/TRBV6-3 TGTGCCAGCAGTTACTACACGGGGAACACTGAAGCTTTCTTT CASSYYTGNTEAFF
once TRBJ1-1 NA TRBV3-1/TRBV3-2 TGTGCCAGCAGCCAAGCTAGCACTGAAGCTTTCTTT CASSQASTEAFF
NA TRBJ2-7 TRBD1 TRBV27 TGTGCCAGCAGGCTAGACTCCCAACGGACAGGGCGAGGAGACGAGCAGTACTTC CASRLDSQRTGRGDEQYF
NA TRBJ2-2 TRBD1 TRBV4-1 TGCGCCAGCAGCCTACAGGGGATAGGCGGGGAGCTGTTTTTT CASSLQGIGGELFF
NA TRBJ2-3 TRBD1 TRBV24-1 TGTGCCACCAGTGATCCCGGGCGACAGGGTAAGACAGATACGCAGTATTTT CATSDPGRQGKTDTQYF
NA TRBJ2-2 NA TRBV5-1 TGCGCCAGCAGCTTGGGCGACAGACCCACCGGGGAGCTGTTTTTT CASSLGDRPTGELFF
NA TRBJ1-2 NA TRBV9 TGTGCCAGCAGCGTAGGGAGCTCCACCGGAGGCTACACCTTC CASSVGSSTGGYTF
NA TRBJ2-3 NA TRBV5-1 TGCGCCAGCAGCTTGGCCCCCAACACAGATACGCAGTATTTT CASSLAPNTDTQYF